The source of this T cell receptor (beta chain) is a study of blood T cell repertoires in COVID-19. At the level of the study: Italy, Spain and the United States were the sources of the convalescent and acute COVID-19 samples. Sample material is recorded as cDNA or gDNA derived from T cells, B-cell-depleted T cells, or PBMCs.

V lost 6 bases, J lost 1 base, and 8 bases stayed unmatched. The CDR3 is made up of 16 amino acids. Germline V gene lookup returns CDR1 KGHSH and CDR2 LQKENI. Under the authors' procedure: Amplifying reference gene primers gave estimates of nucleated cell counts. TCRdb keeps only in-frame clones here, not all; method: immunoSEQ multiplex PCR. The V and J calls and the clone size are those of that table, but D and trimming were determined from the DNA. In the table there are around 300,000 clones, around 90% of which are singletons. J is TRBJ2-2 and V is TRBV18, with 7 bases fitting TRBD1. This TCR derives from a man aged 50 to 60 with active or convalescent COVID-19. Sample: peripheral blood. Here the CDR3 reads CASSPQQGQNTGELFF. The CDR3 DNA reads TGTGCCAGCTCCCCCCAACAGGGGCAGAACACCGGGGAGCTGTTTTTT.